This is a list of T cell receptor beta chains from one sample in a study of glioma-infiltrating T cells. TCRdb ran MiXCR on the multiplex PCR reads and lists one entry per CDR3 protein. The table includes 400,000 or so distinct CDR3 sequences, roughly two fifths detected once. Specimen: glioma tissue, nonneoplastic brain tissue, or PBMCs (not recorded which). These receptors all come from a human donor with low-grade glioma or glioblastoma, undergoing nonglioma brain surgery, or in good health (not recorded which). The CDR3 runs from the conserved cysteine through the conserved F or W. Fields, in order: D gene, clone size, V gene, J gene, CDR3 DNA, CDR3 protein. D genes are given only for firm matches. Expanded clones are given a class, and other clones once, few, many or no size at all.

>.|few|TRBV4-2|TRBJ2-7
TGTGCCAGCAGCCATAGGACGGAAACCTACGAGCAGTACTTC
CASSHRTETYEQYF
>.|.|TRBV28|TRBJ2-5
TGTGCCAGCAGTTTATTCAAACAGGGAGAAGAGACCCAGTACTTC
CASSLFKQGEETQYF
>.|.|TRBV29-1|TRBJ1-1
TGCAGCATCCAGCCTGAAGCTTTCTTT
CSIQPEAFF
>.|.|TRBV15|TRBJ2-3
TGTGCCACCAGCAGAGGTTCTAGTGGCCCCGAGGGTACGCAGTATTTT
CATSRGSSGPEGTQYF
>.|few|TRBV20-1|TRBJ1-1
TGCAGTGCTAGAGACCCGGGATCAAACACTGAAGCTTTCTTT
CSARDPGSNTEAFF
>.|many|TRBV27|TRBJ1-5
TGTGCCAGCAGAGCAGGCGTTTATAGCAATCAGCCCCAGCATTTT
CASRAGVYSNQPQHF
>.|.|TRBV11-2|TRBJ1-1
TGTGCCAGCAGCAAAAACTTGAACACTGAAGATTTCTTT
CASSKNLNTEDFF
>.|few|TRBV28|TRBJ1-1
TGTGCCAGCAGTAAACCGGGCCTAGTGGCGGACACTGAAGCTTTCTTT
CASSKPGLVADTEAFF
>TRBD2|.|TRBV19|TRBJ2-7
TGTGCCAGTAGTATCCCGGGACTAGCGGGTACCTACGAGCAGTACTTC
CASSIPGLAGTYEQYF
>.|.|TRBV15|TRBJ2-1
TGTGCCACGGGCAGAGATTGGCCCGAAGAGTACAATGAGCAGTTCTTC
CATGRDWPEEYNEQFF
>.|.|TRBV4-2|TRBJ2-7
TGTGCCAGCAGCGGGACCACCTACGAGCAGTACTTC
CASSGTTYEQYF
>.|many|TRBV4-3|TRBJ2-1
TGCGCCAGCAGCCAAGAAGGGCCAGGCCACTACAATGAGCAGTTCTTC
CASSQEGPGHYNEQFF
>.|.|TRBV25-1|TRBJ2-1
TGTGCCAGCAGTGAAGGAGCCGGAGGGTATCGCAATGAGCAGTTCTTC
CASSEGAGGYRNEQFF
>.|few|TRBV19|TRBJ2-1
TGTGCCAGTAGTATACAGGGGTCCTACAATGAGCAGTTCTTC
CASSIQGSYNEQFF
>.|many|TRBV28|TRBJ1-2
TGTGCCAGCAGTGTCAACCCCCTTGGCTACACCTTC
CASSVNPLGYTF
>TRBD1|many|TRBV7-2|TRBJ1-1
TGTGCCAGCAGCCTGACAGGGGGCGGCACTGAAGCTTTCTTT
CASSLTGGGTEAFF
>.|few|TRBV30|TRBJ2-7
TGTGCCTGTCTCCGCCCTAGCTCCTACGAGCAGTACTTC
CACLRPSSYEQYF
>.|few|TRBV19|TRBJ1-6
TGTGCCAGTAGTATCCTACGCAAGGATTCACCCCTCCACTTT
CASSILRKDSPLHF
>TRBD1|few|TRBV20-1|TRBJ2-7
TGCAGTGCTAGGCACCCCCGGACAGGGATCTACGAGCAGTACTTC
CSARHPRTGIYEQYF
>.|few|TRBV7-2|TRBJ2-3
TGTGCCAGCAGCCCGAGGCCGAGAAGCACAGATACGCAGTATTTT
CASSPRPRSTDTQYF